The 23 T cell receptor beta chains listed next were all sequenced from one sample in a study of Graves' ophthalmopathy and Graves' hyperthyroidism. TCR beta CDR3 amplification used RNA transcripts. Scientists carried out first-round RT-PCR using HTBI primers and then a second-round multiplex PCR. TCRdb used MiXCR to reprocess the multiplex PCR reads, holding one entry per CDR3 protein. The repertoire includes about 420,000 distinct CDR3 sequences, roughly 20% of them detected once, and 2.5% to 3.5% sits in the top ten. The sample comprised peripheral blood. The receptors here all came from a young woman with stable Graves' hyperthyroidism.

Ten or more counts support this clonotype. The chain links TRBV6-5 to TRBJ1-3; D gene ambiguous. V lost 2 bases, J lost 1 base, and 3 bases lay in between. Germline V gene lookup returns CDR1 MNHEY and CDR2 SVGAGI. The CDR3 covers 13 residues. CDR3 loop: CASSYGSGNTIYF. The CDR3 DNA reads TGTGCCAGCAGTTACGGGTCTGGAAACACCATATATTTT.

This clonotype was seen ten or more times. The CDR3 nucleotides read TGTGCCAGCAGTGAAGGGAGGAGCACTGAAGCTTTCTTT. This gives the protein CASSEGRSTEAFF. This chain connects TRBV6-1 to TRBJ1-1; D remains ambiguous. Germline loops: CDR1 MNHNS, CDR2 SASEGT. The length of the CDR3 is 13 residues. The V and J ends lost 1 base and 4 bases respectively, with 7 bases between them.

The CDR3: CASSLQGDVYGYTF. The CDR3 DNA reads as TGTGCCAGCAGTTTACAGGGAGATGTCTATGGCTACACCTTC. This chain links TRBV12-3 or TRBV12-4 with TRBJ1-2, with D perhaps TRBD1 (5 bases). The CDR3 length is 14 residues. The V gene lost 2 bases and the J gene lost 4 bases, with 11 bases spanning the gap.

The chain is built from TRBV12-3 or TRBV12-4 and TRBJ1-1; 8 nucleotides align to TRBD1. The CDR3 extends over 14 amino acids. V lost 6 bases to trimming and J lost 3 bases; unmatched junction nucleotides: 6. The CDR3 spells CASSFRGQDTEAFF. The CDR3 bases are TGTGCCAGCAGCTTCAGGGGACAGGACACTGAAGCTTTCTTT.

This clonotype was seen many times. CDR3: CARTRLAQYF. The CDR3 nucleotides are TGTGCCCGCACGCGGTTGGCCCAGTACTTC. The chain recombines TRBV30 with TRBJ2-5; D unresolved. Per the germline V gene, CDR1 is GTSNPN and CDR2 is SVGIG (reference sequence). CDR3 size: 10 residues. Trimming removed 8 bases at V and 9 bases at J, with 13 bases between.

This clonotype was found many times. This chain joins TRBV9 and TRBJ2-5; D is undetermined. Looked up from germline, CDR1 is SGDLS and CDR2 is YYNGEE. This CDR3 region has 11 residues. V was trimmed by 0 bases and J by 7 bases, leaving 4 bases between them. CDR3 coding DNA: TGTGCCAGCAGCGTAGGAGGGACCCAGTACTTC. This gives the protein CASSVGGTQYF.

This chain links TRBV18 with TRBJ2-7, with D perhaps TRBD2 (6 bases). V lost 3 bases to trimming and J lost 3 bases, with 12 bases between them. The CDR3 runs to 14 residues. Germline CDR1 and CDR2: KGHSH and LQKENI. The chain's CDR3 is CASSPRGKIYEQYF. CDR3 nucleotides: TGTGCCAGCTCACCGCGGGGTAAAATCTACGAGCAGTACTTC.

This clonotype was counted at least ten times. V usage is TRBV20-1 and J usage is TRBJ2-7; 7 bases align to TRBD2. The CDR3 contains 12 residues. In germline, CDR1 is DFQATT, CDR2 SNEGSKA (reference sequence). The J segment lost 4 bases and the V segment lost 1 base, leaving 1 base of the junction unmatched. The CDR3 here is CSARGREYEQYF. CDR3 bases: TGCAGTGCTAGAGGGCGGGAGTACGAGCAGTACTTC.

This clonotype was observed at least ten times. The chain recombines TRBV29-1 with TRBJ2-7, with D perhaps matching TRBD1 or TRBD2 (5 bases each). V lost 0 bases to trimming and J lost 1 base, with 10 bases between them. The V gene's germline CDR1 is SQVTM and CDR2 ANQGSEA. This CDR3 contains 14 residues. The CDR3 spells CSVEDPGRSYEQYF. CDR3 nucleotide sequence: TGCAGCGTTGAAGACCCGGGACGGTCCTACGAGCAGTACTTC.

This chain links TRBV6-2 or TRBV6-3 with TRBJ2-5; TRBD1 might be the D (6 bases). The CDR3 runs to 13 residues. Germline values: CDR1 MNHEY, CDR2 SVGEGT. The V end lost 11 bases, the J end lost 2 bases, and 15 bases lay between the germline ends. The DNA of the CDR3 is TGTGCCGGCCGGGACACACCACAAGAGACCCAGTACTTC. It encodes CAGRDTPQETQYF.

At least ten counts were recorded for this clonotype. A read error may be the cause here, since a much bigger clone is one base away. The chain uses TRBV7-3 and TRBJ1-1, with a tentative D call TRBD1 (5 bases). The CDR3 spans 13 residues. Germline loops: CDR1 SGHTA, CDR2 FQGTGA. CDR3 sequence: CANSLEGLTEAFF. In nucleotides, the CDR3 is TGTGCCAACAGCTTGGAGGGGCTGACTGAAGCTTTCTTT.

This clonotype was seen many times. The chain employs TRBV5-1 and TRBJ2-7, with TRBD2 matching 10 bases. This CDR3 contains 14 residues. V lost 4 bases to trimming and J lost 2 bases; unmatched junction nucleotides: 3. CDR1 and CDR2 from the germline V gene are SGHRS and YFSETQ. The CDR3 nucleotides are TGCGCCAGCAGCGGGGGGACTAGCGCCTACGAGCAGTACTTC. It is translated as CASSGGTSAYEQYF.

Many counts were recorded for this clonotype. The CDR3 region is CASSVDPGTLSVGELFF. The CDR3 nucleotides read TGTGCCAGCAGCGTAGATCCGGGGACCCTTTCGGTCGGGGAGCTGTTTTTT. The chain employs TRBV9 and TRBJ2-2; either TRBD1 or TRBD2 may fit D (5 bases each). The CDR3 covers 17 residues. The germline V and J ends were trimmed by 0 bases and 7 bases, with 19 bases remaining between them. CDR1 is SGDLS and CDR2 is YYNGEE in the germline V gene.

There are many counts of this clonotype. The chain recombines TRBV12-3 or TRBV12-4 with TRBJ2-5; 9 positions match TRBD2. The CDR3 is 15 residues long. V lost 1 base and J lost 1; bases outside the gene matches: 1. CDR3 in amino acids: CASSLGSGSQETQYF. CDR3 bases: TGTGCCAGCAGTTTAGGTAGCGGGAGCCAAGAGACCCAGTACTTC.

This sequence joins TRBV14 and TRBJ1-2; D unresolved. CDR1 and CDR2 from the germline V gene are SGHDN and FVKESK. V was cut by 5 bases and J by 5 bases, with 15 bases left in between. CDR3 length: 14 residues. The CDR3 DNA sequence: TGTGCCAGCAGCACCTCGGGCCGTAAATATGGCTACACCTTC. Its protein product is CASSTSGRKYGYTF.

The table lists this clonotype with many counts. The gene calls are TRBV6-5 and TRBJ2-5, with D tentatively TRBD1 or TRBD2 (5 bases each). CDR3 length: 16 residues. V was pared by 0 bases and J by 5 bases, with 16 bases between. The germline gives CDR1 MNHEY, CDR2 SVGAGI. The chain's CDR3 is CASSYSKGWEWETQYF. DNA of the CDR3: TGTGCCAGCAGTTACTCGAAGGGGTGGGAGTGGGAGACCCAGTACTTC.

This clonotype has ten or more counts. The chain uses TRBV6-5 and TRBJ2-5, with 8 bases aligning to TRBD2. Trimming at V came to 2 bases and at J to 2 bases, leaving 7 bases not matched to a gene. CDR1 and CDR2 from the germline V gene are MNHEY and SVGAGI. CDR3 size: 16 residues. This chain's CDR3 is CASSYGLAGTQETQYF. The CDR3, as DNA: TGTGCCAGCAGTTACGGGCTAGCGGGTACTCAAGAGACCCAGTACTTC.

This clonotype has a count of ten or more. The chain has TRBV6-2 or TRBV6-3 and TRBJ2-2; TRBD1 agrees at 9 bases. V was clipped by 0 bases and J by 6 bases; unmatched bases: 11. CDR3 length equals 18 residues. Germline V lookup: CDR1 MNHEY, CDR2 SVGEGT. The CDR3 DNA reads TGTGCCAGCAGTTACTCGATGGCCTCCGGGACAGGGCCCGGGGAGCTGTTTTTT. It codes for CASSYSMASGTGPGELFF.

This clonotype occurred many times. This chain links TRBV11-2 with TRBJ2-7; perhaps D is TRBD1 or TRBD2 (6 bases each). The CDR3 contains 15 residues. V dropped 5 bases and J dropped 4 bases, with 18 bases sitting between them. Germline values: CDR1 SGHAT, CDR2 FQNNGV. CDR3: CASSLTGRNKYEQYF. The CDR3 nucleotides are TGTGCCAGCAGCCTTACAGGGAGGAATAAGTACGAGCAGTACTTC.

This clonotype occurred a few times. V and J are TRBV6-4 and TRBJ1-5, with D possibly being TRBD1 (5 bases). V lost 0 bases and J 3 bases, leaving 6 bases between the germline ends. CDR1 is MRHNA and CDR2 is SNTAGT in the germline V gene. The CDR3 spans 14 residues. The CDR3 DNA sequence: TGTGCCAGCAGTGACTCGACAGACAATCAGCCCCAGCATTTT. It yields the protein CASSDSTDNQPQHF.

This chain uses TRBV6-1 with TRBJ2-2; the D is unclear. Trimming shortened V by 8 bases and J by 2 bases, and 12 bases separated the two germline ends. This CDR3 contains 14 residues. The germline V gene encodes CDR1 MNHNS and CDR2 SASEGT. The CDR3 spells CASEPPDNTGELFF. As DNA, the CDR3 is TGTGCCAGCGAACCCCCAGATAACACCGGGGAGCTGTTTTTT.

This clonotype showed up many times. V usage is TRBV2 and J usage is TRBJ1-6, with D maybe TRBD1 (5 bases). The V end lost 6 bases, the J end lost 7 bases, and 13 bases lay between the germline ends. The CDR3 covers 14 residues. In germline, CDR1 is SNHLY, CDR2 FYNNEI. Here the CDR3 reads CASSGTRGNSPLHF. DNA for the CDR3: TGTGCCAGCAGCGGGACTCGCGGGAATTCACCCCTCCACTTT. The full variable domain, completed using reference TRBV2 and TRBJ1-6, is EPEVTQTPSHQVTQMGQEVILRCVPISNHLYFYWYRQILGQKVEFLVSFYNNEISEKSEIFDDQFSVERPDGSNFTLKIRSTKLEDSAMYFCASSGTRGNSPLHFGNGTRLTVT.

This clonotype was seen repeatedly, ten times or more. The rearrangement uses TRBV6-5 and TRBJ2-2, with TRBD2 identical over 9 bases. The germline V gene encodes CDR1 MNHEY and CDR2 SVGAGI. The CDR3 length is 14 residues. V was clipped by 6 bases and J by 7 bases; unmatched bases: 6. As DNA, the CDR3 is TGTGCCAGCAGGGCGGGGGGGGGCGTCGGGGAGCTGTTTTTT. Protein: CASRAGGGVGELFF.